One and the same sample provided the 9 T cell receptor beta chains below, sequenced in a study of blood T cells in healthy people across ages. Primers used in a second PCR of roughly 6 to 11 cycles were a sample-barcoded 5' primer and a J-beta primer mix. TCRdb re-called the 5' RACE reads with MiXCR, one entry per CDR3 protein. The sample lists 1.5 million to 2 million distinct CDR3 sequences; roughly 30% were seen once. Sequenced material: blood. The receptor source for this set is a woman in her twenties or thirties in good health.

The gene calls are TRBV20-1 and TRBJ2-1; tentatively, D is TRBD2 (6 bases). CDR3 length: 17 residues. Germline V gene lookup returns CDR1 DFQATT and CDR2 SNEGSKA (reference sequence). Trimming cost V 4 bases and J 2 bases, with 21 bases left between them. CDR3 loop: CSAKARRATSAYNEQFF. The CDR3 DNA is TGCAGTGCTAAGGCCAGGAGGGCGACTAGTGCCTACAATGAGCAGTTCTTC.

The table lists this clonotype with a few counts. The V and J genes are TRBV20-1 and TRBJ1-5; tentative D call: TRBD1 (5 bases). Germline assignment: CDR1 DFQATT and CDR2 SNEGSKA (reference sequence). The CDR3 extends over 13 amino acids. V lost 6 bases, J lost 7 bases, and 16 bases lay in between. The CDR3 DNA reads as TGCAGTGCGAATGATGGGGGGAACCAGCCCCAGCATTTT. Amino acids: CSANDGGNQPQHF.

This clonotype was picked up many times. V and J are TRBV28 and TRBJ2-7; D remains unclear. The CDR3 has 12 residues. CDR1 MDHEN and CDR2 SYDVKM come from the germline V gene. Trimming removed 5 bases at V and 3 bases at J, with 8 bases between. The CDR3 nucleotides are TGTGCCAGCAGTGGATGGGGCTACGAGCAGTACTTC. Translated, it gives CASSGWGYEQYF.

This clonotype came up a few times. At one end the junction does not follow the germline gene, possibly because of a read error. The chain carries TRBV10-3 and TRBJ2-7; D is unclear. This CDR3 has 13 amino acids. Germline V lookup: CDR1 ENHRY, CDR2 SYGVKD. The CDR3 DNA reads TGTGCCATCAGTGAAAGGGTTTCCTGCGAGCAGTACTTC. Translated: CAISERVSCEQYF.

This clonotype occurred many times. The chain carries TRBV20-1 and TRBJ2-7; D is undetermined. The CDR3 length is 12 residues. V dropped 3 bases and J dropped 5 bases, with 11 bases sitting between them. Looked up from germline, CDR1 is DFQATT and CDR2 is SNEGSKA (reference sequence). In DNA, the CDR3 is TGCAGTGCTAGGGCTCAGCACAACGAGCAGTACTTC. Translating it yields CSARAQHNEQYF.

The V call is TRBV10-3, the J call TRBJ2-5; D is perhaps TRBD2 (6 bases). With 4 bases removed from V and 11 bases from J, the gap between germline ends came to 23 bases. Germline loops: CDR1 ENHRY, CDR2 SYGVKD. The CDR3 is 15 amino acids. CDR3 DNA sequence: TGTGCCATCAGTGTGATTAGCGGAGACCACAATGAGCAGTACTTC. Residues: CAISVISGDHNEQYF.

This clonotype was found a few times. CDR3 DNA sequence: TGCGCCAGCAGCCAAGAACTGGGGGACGGGCTGAACACTGAAGCTTTCTTT. Translated: CASSQELGDGLNTEAFF. This chain links TRBV4-1 with TRBJ1-1, with a possible D match to TRBD1 (5 bases). Germline loops: CDR1 MGHRA, CDR2 YSYEKL. The germline V and J ends were trimmed by 0 bases and 0 bases, with 14 bases remaining between them. This CDR3 is 17 amino acids long.

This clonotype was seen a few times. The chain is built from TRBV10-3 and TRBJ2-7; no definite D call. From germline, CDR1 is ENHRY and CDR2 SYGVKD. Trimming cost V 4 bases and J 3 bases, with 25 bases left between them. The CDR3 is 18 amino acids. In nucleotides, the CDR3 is TGTGCCATCAGTGTATCCTTATCTGGGCCAGGTTGCCTCTACGAGCAGTACTTC. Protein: CAISVSLSGPGCLYEQYF.

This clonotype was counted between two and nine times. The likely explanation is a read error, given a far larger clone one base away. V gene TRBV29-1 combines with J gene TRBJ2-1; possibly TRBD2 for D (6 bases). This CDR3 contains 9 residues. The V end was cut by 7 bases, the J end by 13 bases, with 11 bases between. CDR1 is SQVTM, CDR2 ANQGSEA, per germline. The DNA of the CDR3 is TGCAGCGCGGGAGAGACCCAGTTCTTC. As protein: CSAGETQFF.